The 17 T cell receptor beta chains in this list originate from one sample, sequenced in a study of OX40 agonist ivuxolimab in advanced cancers. Sequencing was performed with immunoSEQ multiplex PCR; in TCRdb, only in-frame clones are kept and a portion is missing. Of about 94,000 clones listed, around 90% are singletons. The material was CD4+ or CD8+ T cells sorted from blood, obtained in a trial of the OX40 agonist ivuxolimab. The source of these receptors is an adult with an advanced solid tumor such as melanoma, head and neck, liver or kidney cancer.

The chain links TRBV15 to TRBJ1-2, with 8 bases lining up with TRBD1. Germline CDR1 LNHNV, CDR2 YYDKDF (reference sequence). The CDR3 consists of 15 residues. Germline trimming cut 1 base from V and 7 bases from J; bases unmatched to any gene: 8. The CDR3 is CATSRAGGAFSGYTF. The CDR3 DNA reads as TGTGCCACCAGCAGAGCAGGGGGCGCTTTTAGTGGCTACACCTTC.

The chain joins TRBV2 to TRBJ1-2; TRBD1 agrees at 7 bases. CDR3 length equals 14 residues. Per germline, CDR1 SNHLY and CDR2 FYNNEI. With 6 bases clipped from V and 0 bases from J, the junction kept 4 bases outside the gene matches. In DNA form, the CDR3 reads TGTGCCAGCAGATACCAGGGGGCTAACTATGGCTACACCTTC. This encodes CASRYQGANYGYTF. Using reference TRBV2 and TRBJ1-2 for the parts outside the CDR3, the full variable domain is EPEVTQTPSHQVTQMGQEVILRCVPISNHLYFYWYRQILGQKVEFLVSFYNNEISEKSEIFDDQFSVERPDGSNFTLKIRSTKLEDSAMYFCASRYQGANYGYTFGSGTRLTVV.

The genes are TRBV5-1 and TRBJ2-3, with D perhaps matching TRBD1 (6 bases). From germline, CDR1 is SGHRS and CDR2 YFSETQ. V was trimmed by 0 bases and J by 5 bases, leaving 7 bases between them. The CDR3 loop spans 13 amino acids. CDR3 in DNA: TGCGCCAGCAGCTTGGACAGGGAAGATACGCAGTATTTT. As protein: CASSLDREDTQYF.

This chain links TRBV7-9 with TRBJ2-3; D unresolved. Germline CDR1 SEHNR, CDR2 FQNEAQ (reference sequence). V lost 3 bases and J lost 5, with 15 bases in between. The CDR3 has 15 amino acids. In DNA, the CDR3 is TGTGCCAGCAGCTTGTCAGAGGTCCCACAAGATACGCAGTATTTT. Its protein is CASSLSEVPQDTQYF.

In its sample, this clone was seen a few times. The chain has TRBV5-1 and TRBJ2-3; 7 positions match TRBD2. CDR3 length: 14 amino acids. V lost 9 bases and J lost 2; bases outside the gene matches: 9. Germline V lookup: CDR1 SGHRS, CDR2 YFSETQ. The CDR3 protein is CATAVGGTTDTQYF. The CDR3 DNA sequence: TGCGCCACGGCGGTCGGGGGGACCACAGATACGCAGTATTTT.

The chain is built from TRBV5-1 and TRBJ2-4; 8 bases line up with TRBD1. Trimming cost V 0 bases and J 6 bases; bases outside gene matches: 8. Germline assignment: CDR1 SGHRS and CDR2 YFSETQ. CDR3 length: 16 residues. This chain's CDR3 is CASSLVAGGSGNIQYF. CDR3 DNA sequence: TGCGCCAGCAGCTTGGTGGCAGGGGGCAGTGGAAACATTCAGTACTTC.

The chain couples TRBV19 to TRBJ2-1, with a weak D call TRBD2 (5 bases). V lost 3 bases and J lost 5, with 17 bases in between. The CDR3 contains 16 residues. Looked up from germline, CDR1 is LNHDA and CDR2 is SQIVND (reference sequence). This CDR3 reads CASSIKRTSVDNEQFF. The DNA of the CDR3 is TGTGCCAGTAGTATTAAGCGGACTTCTGTCGACAATGAGCAGTTCTTC.

V and J are TRBV15 and TRBJ2-2; TRBD2 matches at 12 bases. There are 16 residues in the CDR3. The V gene end was trimmed by 3 bases and the J gene end by 7 bases; junction bases not matched to a gene: 6. Germline loops: CDR1 LNHNV, CDR2 YYDKDF (reference sequence). CDR3: CATSRATSGGIGELFF. The CDR3 DNA follows: TGTGCCACCAGCAGGGCGACTAGCGGGGGTATCGGGGAGCTGTTTTTT.

This rearrangement joins TRBV7-2 to TRBJ2-5, with D perhaps matching TRBD1 or TRBD2 (5 bases each). The CDR3 contains 14 residues. Germline loops: CDR1 SGHTA, CDR2 FQGNSA. V lost 2 bases, J lost 2 bases, and 9 bases lay in between. The CDR3 region has the DNA TGTGCCAGCAGCTTATCGAGGGGTCAAGAGACCCAGTACTTC. The encoded protein is CASSLSRGQETQYF.

CDR3 protein: CASSGEAGKAYNEQFF. The CDR3 DNA reads TGCGCCAGCAGCGGCGAAGCGGGGAAAGCCTACAATGAGCAGTTCTTC. The chain carries TRBV5-1 and TRBJ2-1; 7 bases align to TRBD2. This CDR3 contains 16 residues. With 4 bases clipped from V and 2 bases from J, the junction kept 9 bases outside the gene matches. In germline, CDR1 is SGHRS, CDR2 YFSETQ.

The chain couples TRBV11-2 to TRBJ2-7; TRBD1 aligns across 9 bases. The CDR3 has 12 amino acids. Germline values: CDR1 SGHAT, CDR2 FQNNGV. V lost 6 bases to trimming and J lost 5 bases; unmatched junction nucleotides: 2. The chain's CDR3 is CASSRDRDEQYF. As DNA, the CDR3 is TGTGCCAGCAGTCGGGACAGGGACGAGCAGTACTTC. The variable domain in full, completed from reference TRBV11-2 and TRBJ2-7, reads EAGVAQSPRYKIIEKRQSVAFWCNPISGHATLYWYQQILGQGPKLLIQFQNNGVVDDSQLPKDRFSAERLKGVDSTLKIQPAKLEDSAVYLCASSRDRDEQYFGPGTRLTVT.

The chain joins TRBV18 to TRBJ1-1; possible D gene TRBD1, 5 bases. The CDR3 covers 15 residues. Deletions cut 0 bases from V and 4 bases from J, with 12 bases between. The germline gives CDR1 KGHSH, CDR2 LQKENI. CDR3 sequence reads: CASSPPTGVGTEAFF. CDR3 in DNA: TGTGCCAGCTCACCACCGACGGGGGTAGGCACTGAAGCTTTCTTT.

This chain connects TRBV10-3 to TRBJ2-1; D remains unclear. The germline CDR1 and CDR2 sequences are ENHRY and SYGVKD. V lost 5 bases to trimming and J lost 8 bases, with 10 bases between them. This CDR3 region has 12 residues. The CDR3 DNA is TGTGCCATCAGTAGGGCGGCTGATGAGCAGTTCTTC. Translated: CAISRAADEQFF.

This rearrangement joins TRBV19 to TRBJ1-5, with D maybe TRBD1 (5 bases). Trimming cost V 3 bases and J 1 base, with 7 bases left between them. The CDR3 is 14 amino acids. Looked up from germline, CDR1 is LNHDA and CDR2 is SQIVND (reference sequence). The CDR3 DNA sequence: TGTGCCAGTAGTATCCGGGACAGCAATCAGCCCCAGCATTTT. Encoded protein: CASSIRDSNQPQHF.

This rearrangement joins TRBV9 to TRBJ2-7; D is perhaps TRBD2 (5 bases). With 0 bases removed from V and 3 bases from J, the gap between germline ends came to 10 bases. The CDR3 runs to 14 residues. The germline V gene encodes CDR1 SGDLS and CDR2 YYNGEE. The DNA for the CDR3 is TGTGCCAGCAGCGTAGACGCGGGCAGCTACGAGCAGTACTTC. This gives the protein CASSVDAGSYEQYF.

This chain joins TRBV7-2 and TRBJ2-3; tentatively, D is TRBD2 (6 bases). Trimming cost V 1 base and J 3 bases, with 8 bases left between them. CDR3 size: 14 residues. Germline lookup yields CDR1 SGHTA and CDR2 FQGNSA. The CDR3 sequence: CASSLVAGTDTQYF. The CDR3 DNA is TGTGCCAGCAGCTTAGTTGCGGGGACAGATACGCAGTATTTT.

The rearrangement links TRBV7-9 to TRBJ1-4, with 7 positions matching TRBD1. Looked up from germline, CDR1 is SEHNR and CDR2 is FQNEAQ (reference sequence). V dropped 4 bases and J dropped 4; count of bases not matched to a gene: 9. The CDR3 consists of 16 residues. The CDR3 region is CASSSTGIQGNEKLFF. The CDR3 bases are TGTGCCAGCAGCTCGACAGGGATTCAGGGTAATGAAAAACTGTTTTTT.